This is a list of T cell receptor beta chains from one sample in a study of T-cell reconstitution after alpha-beta-depleted transplantation in children. TCRdb itself ran the PCR reads through MiXCR, one entry per CDR3 protein. The repertoire holds 200,000 to 250,000 distinct CDR3 sequences, with approximately 10% as singletons. Sequencing used PBMCs, obtained before TCRalphabeta/CD19-depleted stem cell transplant. The receptors originated from a child in the first two years of life with acute myeloid leukemia, due to receive a stem cell transplant. Each CDR3 is given with its conserved first and last residue. D genes are given only for firm matches. Clone sizes are given selectively: once, few, many, or a class where the clone is expanded.

D: -
size: -
V: TRBV4-1
J: TRBJ2-2
DNA: TGTGCCAGGAGCCCTGGAGGAACGGGAGAAAGCGGGGAGCTGTTTTTT
CDR3: CARSPGGTGESGELFF

D: -
size: many
V: TRBV27
J: TRBJ1-6
DNA: TGTGCCAGCAGCCTCAGGGCGGCCAATATCAATTCACCCCTCCACTTT
CDR3: CASSLRAANINSPLHF

D: TRBD2
size: many
V: TRBV7-2
J: TRBJ2-4
DNA: TGTGCCAGCAGCTTAGTAGGTAGCGGGAGGGCCAAAAACATTCAGTACTTC
CDR3: CASSLVGSGRAKNIQYF

D: -
size: many
V: TRBV30
J: TRBJ1-5
DNA: TGTGCCTGGAGTGTGTCGGGGGAACAGCCCCAGCATTTT
CDR3: CAWSVSGEQPQHF

D: -
size: many
V: TRBV7-2
J: TRBJ2-1
DNA: TGTGCCAGCACCCCTTTTGCAGGTCCACACAATGAGCAGTTCTTC
CDR3: CASTPFAGPHNEQFF

D: -
size: many
V: TRBV12-3/TRBV12-4
J: TRBJ1-1
DNA: TGTGCCAGCAGTTTTCCCTCTAGAGGTGAAGCTTTCTTT
CDR3: CASSFPSRGEAFF

D: TRBD1
size: many
V: TRBV6-1
J: TRBJ2-5
DNA: TGTGCCAGCTCCAGAGGGGGCTCCCAAGAGACCCAGTACTTC
CDR3: CASSRGGSQETQYF

D: -
size: many
V: TRBV24-1
J: TRBJ1-2
DNA: TGTGCCACCAGCGACAGCGCCTGGGGCTACACCTTC
CDR3: CATSDSAWGYTF

D: -
size: many
V: TRBV4-2
J: TRBJ1-4
DNA: TGTGCCAGCAGCCAAGATAGGGGCAGGGGTAATGAAAAACTGTTTTTT
CDR3: CASSQDRGRGNEKLFF

D: -
size: few
V: TRBV2
J: TRBJ2-7
DNA: TGTGCCAGCACTGTTTTCTTCGTCGAGGGCGAGCAGTACTTC
CDR3: CASTVFFVEGEQYF

D: TRBD1
size: many
V: TRBV2
J: TRBJ2-7
DNA: TGTGCCAGCACTAGGGACAGGGGTTACGAGCAGTACTTC
CDR3: CASTRDRGYEQYF

D: TRBD1
size: many
V: TRBV20-1
J: TRBJ2-1
DNA: TGCAGTGCTAGAGATACCGGACAGGGCTCCTACAATGAGCAGTTCTTC
CDR3: CSARDTGQGSYNEQFF

D: -
size: -
V: TRBV5-5
J: TRBJ2-1
DNA: TGTGCCAGCAGCTTGACCCTGGCCCTCTCCTACAATGAGCAGTTCTTC
CDR3: CASSLTLALSYNEQFF

D: TRBD2
size: many
V: TRBV16
J: TRBJ2-1
DNA: TGTGCCAGCAGCCGGGGACTAGCGGGAAGTAATGAGCAGTTCTTC
CDR3: CASSRGLAGSNEQFF

D: -
size: many
V: TRBV20-1
J: TRBJ2-7
DNA: TGCAGTGCTCCCGTACAGGGTTACGAGCAGTACTTC
CDR3: CSAPVQGYEQYF

D: -
size: many
V: TRBV7-3
J: TRBJ2-1
DNA: TGTGCCAGCAGCTCGGCGGCGACCAGCTATTACAATGAGCAGTTCTTC
CDR3: CASSSAATSYYNEQFF

D: -
size: many
V: TRBV20-1
J: TRBJ1-4
DNA: TGCAGTGCTGAGGGTCACGGAAGCGAAAAACTGTTTTTT
CDR3: CSAEGHGSEKLFF

D: TRBD2
size: many
V: TRBV25-1
J: TRBJ2-1
DNA: TGTGCCAGCAGTGGGAAAAGGGCTAGCGGGAACAATGAGCAGTTCTTC
CDR3: CASSGKRASGNNEQFF

D: -
size: many
V: TRBV3-1
J: TRBJ1-6
DNA: TGTGCCAGCAGCCAAGACAGGAAGCCCTATAATTCACCCCTCCACTTT
CDR3: CASSQDRKPYNSPLHF

D: -
size: many
V: TRBV5-1
J: TRBJ2-1
DNA: TGCGCCAGCAGCTTGGTGGGGGCTTCCTCCAATGAGCAGTTCTTC
CDR3: CASSLVGASSNEQFF

D: -
size: -
V: TRBV6-5
J: TRBJ2-3
DNA: TGTGCCAGCAGTTCCCAGCCGCGGGGCACAGATACGCAGTATTTT
CDR3: CASSSQPRGTDTQYF

D: TRBD1
size: few
V: TRBV28
J: TRBJ1-5
DNA: TGTGCCAGCAGTTGGGGACAGGGTTTTCAGCCCCAGCATTTT
CDR3: CASSWGQGFQPQHF

D: TRBD1
size: many
V: TRBV6-2/TRBV6-3
J: TRBJ2-7
DNA: TGTGCCACCGGACGACAGGGGTCCTACGAGCAGTACTTC
CDR3: CATGRQGSYEQYF

D: -
size: -
V: TRBV20-1
J: TRBJ2-7
DNA: TGCAGTGCGCCTGGACACGGCGCTAGCTCCTACGAGCAGTACTTC
CDR3: CSAPGHGASSYEQYF

D: -
size: many
V: TRBV19
J: TRBJ2-4
DNA: TGTGCCAGTAGTATACGGAGGGGCCTCAAAAACATTCAGTACTTC
CDR3: CASSIRRGLKNIQYF

D: -
size: -
V: TRBV7-2
J: TRBJ2-1
DNA: TGTGCCAGCAGCAACTACCTAGAGAGGGGATACAATGAGCAGTTCTTC
CDR3: CASSNYLERGYNEQFF

D: -
size: -
V: TRBV7-3
J: TRBJ2-2
DNA: TGTGCCAGCAGCTTAATAGCCGGGACGGACTATTCGAACACCGGGGAGCTGTTTTTT
CDR3: CASSLIAGTDYSNTGELFF

D: -
size: -
V: TRBV19
J: TRBJ1-3
DNA: TGTGCCAGTAGTATACCTTTCTCCAGGAAAGGTGGAAGCACCATATATTTT
CDR3: CASSIPFSRKGGSTIYF

D: TRBD2
size: many
V: TRBV6-2/TRBV6-3
J: TRBJ2-1
DNA: TGTGCCAGCAGTCGAGCGGGAGGGCCCTTCTTCTTC
CDR3: CASSRAGGPFFF

D: -
size: many
V: TRBV20-1
J: TRBJ2-3
DNA: TGCAGTGCAAGACAGGAGTGGGAAACAGATACGCAGTATTTT
CDR3: CSARQEWETDTQYF

D: -
size: many
V: TRBV6-7
J: TRBJ1-4
DNA: TGTGCCCGCTATCCGACAGACAAGGGTGAAAAACTGTTTTTT
CDR3: CARYPTDKGEKLFF

D: -
size: many
V: TRBV29-1
J: TRBJ2-7
DNA: TGCAGCGCGACAGGACCGGGGGGCGAGCGGGAGCAGTACTTC
CDR3: CSATGPGGEREQYF

D: TRBD2
size: many
V: TRBV5-1
J: TRBJ2-7
DNA: TGCGCCAGCAGCTTGTTAACTAGCGGTGGCGGCGAGCAGTACTTC
CDR3: CASSLLTSGGGEQYF

D: -
size: many
V: TRBV9
J: TRBJ2-1
DNA: TGTGCCAGCAGCGTAGCCGGAGGGGGTTTCATTTCCAATGAGCAGTTCTTC
CDR3: CASSVAGGGFISNEQFF

D: -
size: few
V: TRBV7-9
J: TRBJ1-2
DNA: TGTGCCAGCAGCCCCCGGGCCAGCGGGTCTAACTATGGCTACACCTTC
CDR3: CASSPRASGSNYGYTF

D: -
size: -
V: TRBV20-1
J: TRBJ2-1
DNA: TGCAGTGCTAGACTAGGGATCTACAATGAGCAGTTCTTC
CDR3: CSARLGIYNEQFF

D: -
size: many
V: TRBV28
J: TRBJ2-1
DNA: TGTGCCAGCAGTCCTCCCCCAGGGGTTAAGCAGTTCTTC
CDR3: CASSPPPGVKQFF

D: -
size: -
V: TRBV20-1
J: TRBJ2-1
DNA: TGCAGTGCTAGAGACTCCAGGGAGGCGGGGCAGTTCTTC
CDR3: CSARDSREAGQFF

D: -
size: many
V: TRBV5-4
J: TRBJ2-1
DNA: TGTGCCAGCAGTACGGGGACGGGACCCGGTCTCAATGAGCAGTTCTTC
CDR3: CASSTGTGPGLNEQFF

D: TRBD2
size: -
V: TRBV20-1
J: TRBJ2-1
DNA: TGCAGTCTCACTCCCGGGACTAGCGGGAGGGACGCCCTTCAGAGCTCCTACAATGAGCAGTTCTTC
CDR3: CSLTPGTSGRDALQSSYNEQFF

D: TRBD2
size: -
V: TRBV4-1
J: TRBJ2-2
DNA: TGCGCCAGCACGCCCCTAGCGGACCCCCACACCGGGGAGCTGTTTTTT
CDR3: CASTPLADPHTGELFF

D: TRBD1
size: many
V: TRBV7-9
J: TRBJ1-1
DNA: TGTGCCAGCAGCTTAGTTCAGGGGGACACTGAAGCTTTCTTT
CDR3: CASSLVQGDTEAFF

D: -
size: many
V: TRBV5-1
J: TRBJ1-1
DNA: TGCGCCAGCAGCTTGGTGTACGGGGGGAACACTGAAGCTTTCTTT
CDR3: CASSLVYGGNTEAFF

D: -
size: many
V: TRBV4-2
J: TRBJ2-3
DNA: TGTGCCAGCAGCCAAGACAGCGTAAGGTCAGATACGCAGTATTTT
CDR3: CASSQDSVRSDTQYF

D: -
size: many
V: TRBV6-5
J: TRBJ2-6
DNA: TGTGCCAGCAGTTACGGGGTTGGGGCCAACGTCCTGACTTTC
CDR3: CASSYGVGANVLTF

D: TRBD2
size: many
V: TRBV5-1
J: TRBJ2-1
DNA: TGCGCCAGCAGCCCTGGACTAGCGGGATCTAACAATGAGCAGTTCTTC
CDR3: CASSPGLAGSNNEQFF

D: -
size: -
V: TRBV9
J: TRBJ2-3
DNA: TGTGCCAGCAGCGTAGCTAGAGGGAAAGATACGCAGTATTTT
CDR3: CASSVARGKDTQYF

D: -
size: many
V: TRBV7-2
J: TRBJ1-1
DNA: TGTGCCAGCAGCGACTATACGGGACGGTTCACTGAAGCTTTCTTT
CDR3: CASSDYTGRFTEAFF

D: -
size: many
V: TRBV20-1
J: TRBJ1-2
DNA: TGCAGTGCTAGAGATAGGGAGAAAGACCCTCATGGCTACACCTTC
CDR3: CSARDREKDPHGYTF

D: TRBD2
size: many
V: TRBV24-1
J: TRBJ2-1
DNA: TGTGCCACCAGTGATGGGACTAGCGGGGTCTCCTACAATGAGCAGTTCTTC
CDR3: CATSDGTSGVSYNEQFF

D: TRBD1
size: -
V: TRBV5-6
J: TRBJ2-2
DNA: TGTGCCAGCAGCCCCGGGACAGGGAAAGGGGAGCTGTTTTTT
CDR3: CASSPGTGKGELFF

D: -
size: many
V: TRBV2
J: TRBJ1-2
DNA: TGTGCCAGCAAAGTCGGGGGCCGATATGGCTACACCTTC
CDR3: CASKVGGRYGYTF

D: -
size: many
V: TRBV20-1
J: TRBJ2-7
DNA: TGCAGTGCCTGGTCAGTCCCCGAGCAGTACTTC
CDR3: CSAWSVPEQYF

D: TRBD2
size: many
V: TRBV4-2
J: TRBJ2-3
DNA: TGTGCCAGCAGCCAAGATTTGGTGGCGGGGGCAGATACGCAGTATTTT
CDR3: CASSQDLVAGADTQYF

D: -
size: many
V: TRBV5-1
J: TRBJ1-6
DNA: TGCGCCAGCAGCTTGGAAAGGGTCTATAATTCACCCCTCCACTTT
CDR3: CASSLERVYNSPLHF

D: TRBD2
size: many
V: TRBV20-1
J: TRBJ2-1
DNA: TGCAGTGCCCGTAGCGGGCTTCGCAGCTCCTACAATGAGCAGTTCTTC
CDR3: CSARSGLRSSYNEQFF

D: -
size: many
V: TRBV7-3
J: TRBJ2-1
DNA: TGTGCCAGCAGCTTTACCGGGACCCTCGGAGAGCAGTTCTTC
CDR3: CASSFTGTLGEQFF

D: -
size: -
V: TRBV3-1
J: TRBJ2-3
DNA: TGTGCCAGCTGCCGGATCCATTTTGGGGGGGGCCTCGCAGATACGCAGTATTTT
CDR3: CASCRIHFGGGLADTQYF

D: -
size: few
V: TRBV20-1
J: TRBJ1-6
DNA: TGCAGTGCTCCGTCCTGGGCGGAGGATTCACCCCTCCACTTT
CDR3: CSAPSWAEDSPLHF